A selection of T cell receptor beta chains follows, all from one sample in a study of T cell responses to AZD1222 COVID-19 vaccine. Libraries were prepared by immunoSEQ multiplex PCR; TCRdb keeps only in-frame clonotypes and omits some of them. The data contain 80,000 to 90,000 clones, 90% of them seen just once; the ten biggest clones take up 5.4%. This sample comprised peripheral blood, obtained 28 days after the second AZD1222 dose. These receptors all stem from an adult who received the AZD1222 COVID-19 vaccine. CDR3s leave out the opening cysteine and the closing phenylalanine or tryptophan.

v_call: TRBV5-1
cdr3_aa: ASSLASGEDGYT

v_call: TRBV7-8
cdr3_aa: ASSSRVAGGINNEQF

v_call: TRBV7-9
cdr3_aa: ASSISGTVYGYT

v_call: TRBV6-1
cdr3_aa: ASRDKPSYEQY

v_call: TRBV29-1
cdr3_aa: SASQGGSNYGYT

v_call: TRBV7-2
cdr3_aa: ASSHSSYNSPLH

v_call: TRBV3-1/TRBV3-2
cdr3_aa: ASSQVIGQQETQY

v_call: TRBV27
cdr3_aa: ASSLRGTSLIGGYT

v_call: TRBV2
cdr3_aa: ASGEVTDTQY

v_call: TRBV5-1
cdr3_aa: ASSPPLSGGAFSQY

v_call: TRBV7-8
cdr3_aa: ASSPRGARGKETQY

v_call: TRBV24-1
cdr3_aa: ATGDRDYEQY

v_call: TRBV7-2
cdr3_aa: ASSLAWGQGKNGYT

v_call: TRBV19
cdr3_aa: ASSVGQSSGNTIY

v_call: TRBV10-3
cdr3_aa: AISESPLSGSPLH

v_call: TRBV3-1/TRBV3-2
cdr3_aa: ASSLGGSGANVLT

v_call: TRBV5-6
cdr3_aa: ASSLGQVLNGYT

v_call: TRBV20-1
cdr3_aa: SASKGGGSSNQPQH

v_call: TRBV3-1/TRBV3-2
cdr3_aa: ASSQDGRASGGYT

v_call: TRBV3-1/TRBV3-2
cdr3_aa: ASSQELAGGFFSTDTQY

v_call: TRBV19
cdr3_aa: ASSPSWGRGDYGYT

v_call: TRBV6-6
cdr3_aa: ASSAPGPGHTEAF

v_call: TRBV19
cdr3_aa: ASSGWTGANYGYT

v_call: TRBV5-3
cdr3_aa: ARSLSGTSYEQY

v_call: TRBV6-4
cdr3_aa: ASSDRGNPTGELF

v_call: TRBV18
cdr3_aa: ASSLGGDPLEQF

v_call: TRBV29-1
cdr3_aa: SVLGPRDGSYEQY

v_call: TRBV12-3/TRBV12-4
cdr3_aa: ASSLQGRYEQY

v_call: TRBV19
cdr3_aa: ASTFPGGNQPQH

v_call: TRBV14
cdr3_aa: ASSPGQPYEQY

v_call: TRBV29-1
cdr3_aa: SVRVSNQPQH

v_call: TRBV4-3
cdr3_aa: ASSQELRGTGELF

v_call: TRBV19
cdr3_aa: ASTLGTAGTDTQY

v_call: TRBV18
cdr3_aa: ASSPGQYYEQY

v_call: TRBV2
cdr3_aa: ASSEIFPYGGQPQH

v_call: TRBV6-5
cdr3_aa: ASRRPNTEAF

v_call: TRBV19
cdr3_aa: ASSTEIYNEQF

v_call: TRBV2
cdr3_aa: ASSEAFRYQETQY

v_call: TRBV7-2
cdr3_aa: ASSSPGQGTYEQY

v_call: TRBV5-1
cdr3_aa: ASSLGSSGGTLNEQF

v_call: TRBV10-3
cdr3_aa: AIRATGGGSTYGYT

v_call: TRBV4-2
cdr3_aa: ASSQGPSGGASAKNIQY

v_call: TRBV5-1
cdr3_aa: ASSPYPGQGASNSPLH

v_call: TRBV20-1
cdr3_aa: SASVYGYT

v_call: TRBV5-6
cdr3_aa: ASSLVFSTGSHGELF

v_call: TRBV14
cdr3_aa: ASSSWAEAF

v_call: TRBV5-1
cdr3_aa: ASSLTGTGDEQY

v_call: TRBV11-2
cdr3_aa: ASSLAASYEQY